This T cell receptor (beta chain) was captured in a study of beta chain features in type 1 diabetes. The authors reverse transcribed all of the isolated RNA, so sequencing captured expressed TCRB transcripts. Repertoires were generated with immunoSEQ multiplex PCR, while TCRdb's copy carries only in-frame clones and drops some. The data contain around 250,000 clones, roughly 14% of them singletons. The CDR3 extends over 16 amino acids. CDR1 is SGHRS, CDR2 YFSETQ, per germline. Trimming left V 0 bases short and J 5 bases short, with 17 bases between. The chain carries TRBV5-1 and TRBJ2-5, with a tentative D call TRBD2 (5 bases). The sample consisted of naive CD4+ T cells from blood. This TCR was recovered from a woman in her forties in good health. CDR3 sequence reads: CASSLGASTPGETQYF. The CDR3 coding sequence is TGCGCCAGCAGCTTGGGGGCTAGCACCCCGGGGGAGACCCAGTACTTC.